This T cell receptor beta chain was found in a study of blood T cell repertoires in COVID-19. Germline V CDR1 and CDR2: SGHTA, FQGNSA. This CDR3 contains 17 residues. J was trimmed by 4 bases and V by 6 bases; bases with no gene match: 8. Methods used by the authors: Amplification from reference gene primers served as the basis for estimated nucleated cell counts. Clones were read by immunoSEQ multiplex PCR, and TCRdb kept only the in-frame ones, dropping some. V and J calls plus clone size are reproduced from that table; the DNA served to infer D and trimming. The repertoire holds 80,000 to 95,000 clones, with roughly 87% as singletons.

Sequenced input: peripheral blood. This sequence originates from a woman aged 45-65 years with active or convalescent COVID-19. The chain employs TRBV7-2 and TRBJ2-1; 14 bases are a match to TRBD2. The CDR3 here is CASRRGLAGGRYNEQFF. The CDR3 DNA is TGTGCCAGCAGACGTGGACTAGCGGGGGGCCGATACAATGAGCAGTTCTTC.